Presented here are 21 T cell receptor beta chains from one specimen sequenced in a study of CD8+CD57+ T cells in acquired aplastic anemia. Notes on the study in general: The diversity of CD8+CD57+ cells in patients was lower than that of total CD4+ and CD8+ pools.

Profiles of TCR beta VDJ and CDR3 were generated from a genomic DNA template. TCRdb used MiXCR to reprocess the reads, holding one entry per CDR3 protein. There are about 20,000 distinct CDR3 sequences in the sample; almost 40% occur only once, and around 87% lies in the top ten. Before being chosen for sequencing, patients had shown CD8+CD57+ cell expansion by flow cytometry. No antigen is known for these receptors. The specimen was CD8+CD57+ T cells sorted from PBMCs. Described subset: bead-enriched CD8+CD57+ effector memory T cells from SAA patients. These receptors were taken from a human donor with aplastic anemia.

This chain joins TRBV20-1 and TRBJ1-1; D remains unclear. This CDR3 is 12 amino acids long. CDR1 is DFQATT and CDR2 is SNEGSKA in the germline V gene (reference sequence). The V end was cut by 7 bases, the J end by 5 bases, with 14 bases between. CDR3 region: CSVLSSGTEAFF. The CDR3 DNA is TGCAGTGTGCTCTCTTCGGGGACTGAAGCTTTCTTT.

This clonotype was observed once. The V gene is TRBV9, the J gene TRBJ2-1, with TRBD2 identical over 13 bases. The CDR3 is 16 amino acids. Germline V gene data show CDR1 as SGDLS and CDR2 as YYNGEE. Germline trimming cut 0 bases from V and 3 bases from J; bases unmatched to any gene: 0. CDR3 amino acids: CASSVGTSGGYNEQFF. The CDR3 nucleotides are TGTGCCAGCAGCGTAGGGACTAGCGGGGGCTACAATGAGCAGTTCTTC.

This clonotype appeared many times. CDR3 sequence reads: CSARATITDTQYF. DNA of the CDR3: TGCAGTGCTAGAGCGACCATCACAGATACGCAGTATTTT. The rearrangement uses TRBV20-1 and TRBJ2-3; D unresolved. CDR1 and CDR2 from the germline V gene are DFQATT and SNEGSKA (reference sequence). V was clipped by 1 base and J by 2 bases, with 7 bases between them. The CDR3 loop spans 13 amino acids.

This clonotype appeared a few times. This sequence joins TRBV10-3 and TRBJ2-3, with a weak D call TRBD1 (6 bases). The CDR3 contains 14 residues. The germline V gene has CDR1 ENHRY and CDR2 SYGVKD. With 6 bases removed from V and 6 bases from J, the gap between germline ends came to 16 bases. The CDR3 region is CAISPPPRGDTQYF. DNA of the CDR3: TGTGCCATCAGCCCCCCCCCCAGGGGTGATACGCAGTATTTT.

This clonotype was counted a single time. The chain couples TRBV6-1 to TRBJ2-5, with a tentative D call TRBD1 (6 bases). The CDR3 runs to 12 residues. V dropped 6 bases and J dropped 6 bases, with 11 bases sitting between them. Germline CDR1 MNHNS, CDR2 SASEGT. CDR3 nucleotide sequence: TGTGCCAGCAGCAATCAGGGGAAGACCCAGTACTTC. Translating gives CASSNQGKTQYF.

V is TRBV20-1 and J is TRBJ2-1; TRBD1 matches at 7 bases. From germline, CDR1 is DFQATT and CDR2 SNEGSKA (reference sequence). The V segment lost 7 bases and the J segment 7 bases; nucleotides outside the gene matches: 7. The CDR3 spans 12 residues. In nucleotides, the CDR3 is TGCAGTGTTAGTACAGGGGTGAATGAGCAGTTCTTC. The encoded protein is CSVSTGVNEQFF.

This clonotype was seen a handful of times. The gene calls are TRBV7-9 and TRBJ2-3, with 10 bases aligning to TRBD1. This CDR3 region has 18 residues. V was clipped by 1 base and J by 4 bases; unmatched bases: 11. Germline CDR1 and CDR2: SEHNR and FQNEAQ (reference sequence). The CDR3 reads CASSLGYWTGGLADTQYF. CDR3 DNA: TGTGCCAGCAGCTTAGGCTATTGGACAGGGGGGTTGGCAGATACGCAGTATTTT.

The chain couples TRBV9 to TRBJ2-5; 9 bases map to TRBD2. Germline-derived CDR1 and CDR2 are SGDLS and YYNGEE. With V trimmed by 3 bases and J by 1 base, 4 bases remained unmatched. This CDR3 has 15 residues. The CDR3 DNA follows: TGTGCCAGCAGCGAAAGCGGGGGGTTCCAAGAGACCCAGTACTTC. This translates into CASSESGGFQETQYF.

This rearrangement joins TRBV2 to TRBJ2-1; TRBD2 matches 9 bases. The CDR3 totals 15 residues. The V gene's germline CDR1 is SNHLY and CDR2 FYNNEI. V shed 8 bases, J shed 3 bases, and the junction held 8 bases outside the gene matches. The CDR3 bases are TGTGCCAGCCGTGGGCAGCGGGGGGACTACAATGAGCAGTTCTTC. It encodes CASRGQRGDYNEQFF. The full variable domain, in which reference TRBV2 and TRBJ2-1 provide the parts outside the CDR3, is EPEVTQTPSHQVTQMGQEVILRCVPISNHLYFYWYRQILGQKVEFLVSFYNNEISEKSEIFDDQFSVERPDGSNFTLKIRSTKLEDSAMYFCASRGQRGDYNEQFFGPGTRLTVL.

This clonotype was recorded a few times. The V gene is TRBV24-1, the J gene TRBJ2-5; 7 positions agree with TRBD1. The CDR3 runs 15 residues. Germline values: CDR1 KGHDR, CDR2 SFDVKD. V gave up 0 bases and J gave up 5 bases; unmatched junction bases: 5. CDR3: CATSDLGRGSETQYF. The CDR3 DNA sequence: TGTGCCACCAGTGATTTGGGCAGGGGGTCGGAGACCCAGTACTTC.

The chain carries TRBV6-5 and TRBJ1-6; TRBD1 is a possible D gene (5 bases). The CDR3 is 15 residues long. Germline CDR1 MNHEY, CDR2 SVGAGI. The V end was cut by 4 bases, the J end by 5 bases, with 12 bases between. CDR3 sequence (DNA): TGTGCCAGCAGTTCGGGCAGGGCAGATAATTCACCCCTCCACTTT. Its protein is CASSSGRADNSPLHF.

In this sample, this clonotype turned up a few times. V and J are TRBV6-1 and TRBJ2-7, with D tentatively TRBD1 (6 bases). V was shortened by 6 bases and J by 2 bases, with 17 bases between the two germline ends. The CDR3 totals 15 residues. In germline, CDR1 is MNHNS, CDR2 SASEGT. CDR3 sequence reads: CASSLGHLGTYEQYF. The CDR3 bases are TGTGCCAGCAGCTTGGGACACTTGGGCACCTACGAGCAGTACTTC.

The chain has TRBV6-4 and TRBJ2-1; D unresolved. V shed 3 bases and J shed 0 bases, with 15 bases lying between them. The CDR3 length is 17 residues. The V gene's germline CDR1 is MRHNA and CDR2 SNTAGT. CDR3 in DNA: TGTGCCAGCAGTGAGGACGCACAGCGTAGCTCCTACAATGAGCAGTTCTTC. As protein: CASSEDAQRSSYNEQFF.

The J gene is TRBJ2-2, the V gene TRBV2; 8 bases line up with TRBD2. Germline CDR1 SNHLY, CDR2 FYNNEI. The CDR3 sequence is 16 residues long. V dropped 8 bases and J dropped 4; count of bases not matched to a gene: 12. CDR3 DNA: TGTGCCAGCTCTTCTGGGGCGGGGGGTTCCACCGGGGAGCTGTTTTTT. This gives the protein CASSSGAGGSTGELFF. Full variable domain (outside the CDR3, taken from reference TRBV2 and TRBJ2-2): EPEVTQTPSHQVTQMGQEVILRCVPISNHLYFYWYRQILGQKVEFLVSFYNNEISEKSEIFDDQFSVERPDGSNFTLKIRSTKLEDSAMYFCASSSGAGGSTGELFFGEGSRLTVL.

This clonotype came up a few times. J is TRBJ2-7 and V is TRBV5-1; 11 bases are shared with TRBD1. There are 14 residues in the CDR3. J was trimmed by 6 bases and V by 6 bases; bases with no gene match: 8. Germline V lookup: CDR1 SGHRS, CDR2 YFSETQ. CDR3 DNA sequence: TGCGCCAGCACGTCCGGGACAGGGGGGATCGAGCAGTACTTC. Translating gives CASTSGTGGIEQYF. Complete variable domain (other parts from reference TRBV5-1 and TRBJ2-7): KAGVTQTPRYLIKTRGQQVTLSCSPISGHRSVSWYQQTPGQGLQFLFEYFSETQRNKGNFPGRFSGRQFSNSRSEMNVSTLELGDSALYLCASTSGTGGIEQYFGPGTRLTVT.

This clonotype came up a few times. The chain has TRBV15 and TRBJ1-4; tentatively, D is TRBD1 (5 bases). Germline lookup yields CDR1 LNHNV and CDR2 YYDKDF (reference sequence). Trimming took 3 bases from V and 5 from J, leaving 7 bases between them. The CDR3 loop spans 13 amino acids. The CDR3 here is CATSRAGNEKLFF. CDR3 bases: TGTGCCACCAGCAGGGCAGGGAATGAAAAACTGTTTTTT.

This clonotype was recorded a few times. The junction shows a germline mismatch at one end, possibly a read error. The chain uses TRBV7-6 and TRBJ2-5; 15 bases are shared with TRBD2. CDR3 length equals 18 residues. Germline V gene sequence: CDR1 SGHVS, CDR2 FNYEAQ. CDR3 amino acids: CASSLGPRTSGGEETQYF. As DNA, the CDR3 is TGTGCTAGCAGCCTTGGACCGCGGACTAGCGGGGGGGAGGAGACCCAGTACTTC.

The genes are TRBV20-1 and TRBJ2-7; 9 positions match TRBD2. Unmatched junction bases numbered 8, after V lost 6 bases and J lost 2 bases. This CDR3 has 14 residues. Germline V gene data show CDR1 as DFQATT and CDR2 as SNEGSKA (reference sequence). The CDR3 sequence: CSAGTSRNPYEQYF. The CDR3, as DNA: TGCAGTGCGGGGACTAGCCGGAACCCCTACGAGCAGTACTTC.

The chain has TRBV6-5 and TRBJ2-5, with D uncertain. Germline values: CDR1 MNHEY, CDR2 SVGAGI. V lost 2 bases, J lost 4 bases, and 11 bases lay in between. The CDR3 is 14 residues long. The CDR3 sequence is CASSYGRSRETQYF. In DNA form, the CDR3 reads TGTGCCAGCAGTTACGGACGGAGCCGAGAGACCCAGTACTTC.

CDR3 in amino acids: CASSPLENTQYF. The CDR3 nucleotides read TGTGCCAGCAGCCCACTTGAGAATACGCAGTATTTT. The chain combines TRBV5-6 with TRBJ2-3; D uncertain. CDR3 length: 12 residues. Germline V CDR1 and CDR2: SGHDT, YYEEEE. V lost 4 bases to trimming and J lost 7 bases, with 10 bases between them. The full variable domain, completed using reference TRBV5-6 and TRBJ2-3, is DAGVTQSPTHLIKTRGQQVTLRCSPKSGHDTVSWYQQALGQGPQFIFQYYEEEERQRGNFPDRFSGHQFPNYSSELNVNALLLGDSALYLCASSPLENTQYFGPGTRLTVL.

The chain employs TRBV20-1 and TRBJ2-7, with TRBD1 identical over 9 bases. V dropped 6 bases and J dropped 3; count of bases not matched to a gene: 9. Germline CDR1 and CDR2: DFQATT and SNEGSKA (reference sequence). The CDR3 spans 14 residues. DNA for the CDR3: TGCAGTGCGTGCTGGGACAGGGAATTCTACGAGCAGTACTTC. It translates to CSACWDREFYEQYF.